This passage covers 12 T cell receptor beta chains from one sample sequenced in a study of T cells in Graves' hyperthyroidism and ophthalmopathy. Amplification targeted TCR beta CDR3 regions from RNA transcripts. First-round RT-PCR of the TCR CDR3 relied on the HTBI primer set. MiXCR was run by TCRdb on the multiplex PCR reads, yielding one entry per CDR3 protein. Found here are approximately 210,000 distinct CDR3 sequences, roughly a sixth of them singletons; the top ten hold approximately 50%. Sequenced material: blood. These receptor sequences come from a man over 45 with Graves' hyperthyroidism.

This clonotype occurred many times. The chain is built from TRBV2 and TRBJ2-7, with D perhaps matching TRBD1 (5 bases). Germline V gene sequence: CDR1 SNHLY, CDR2 FYNNEI. Trimming shortened V by 1 base and J by 2 bases, and 12 bases separated the two germline ends. The CDR3 is made up of 15 amino acids. The CDR3 is CASSEETDRAYEQYF. In DNA, the CDR3 is TGTGCCAGCAGTGAAGAAACCGACAGAGCCTACGAGCAGTACTTC. The variable domain in full, completed from reference TRBV2 and TRBJ2-7, reads EPEVTQTPSHQVTQMGQEVILRCVPISNHLYFYWYRQILGQKVEFLVSFYNNEISEKSEIFDDQFSVERPDGSNFTLKIRSTKLEDSAMYFCASSEETDRAYEQYFGPGTRLTVT.

V gene TRBV12-3 or TRBV12-4 combines with J gene TRBJ1-5; D may be TRBD1 (6 bases). Trimming took off 6 bases at V and 4 bases at J, with 10 bases between the two ends. The CDR3 consists of 13 residues. In nucleotides, the CDR3 is TGTGCCAGCAGCCGTGGACAGAATCAGCCCCAGCATTTT. Translating it yields CASSRGQNQPQHF.

This clonotype was seen many times. The rearrangement links TRBV12-3 or TRBV12-4 to TRBJ2-3; D possibly corresponds to TRBD2 (6 bases). The CDR3 totals 14 residues. V dropped 4 bases and J dropped 3 bases, with 11 bases sitting between them. The CDR3 nucleotides read TGTGCCAGCAGTTGGGGTGGAGGGACAGATACGCAGTATTTT. It yields the protein CASSWGGGTDTQYF.

This clonotype has just a few counts. The gene calls are TRBV15 and TRBJ1-2; TRBD1 matches at 8 bases. The length of the CDR3 is 15 residues. Germline V lookup: CDR1 LNHNV, CDR2 YYDKDF (reference sequence). With 4 bases clipped from V and 4 bases from J, the junction kept 8 bases outside the gene matches. The CDR3 DNA reads TGTGCCACCAGCACCGGACAGGGAGCCCCCTATGGCTACACCTTC. As protein: CATSTGQGAPYGYTF.

This clonotype was counted many times. This chain joins TRBV2 and TRBJ1-1, with TRBD1 identical over 8 bases. The CDR3 runs to 14 residues. In germline, CDR1 is SNHLY, CDR2 FYNNEI. V lost 8 bases to trimming and J lost 2 bases; unmatched junction nucleotides: 7. The CDR3 DNA follows: TGTGCCAGCCAGACAGGGGCCCAAAACACTGAAGCTTTCTTT. Its translation: CASQTGAQNTEAFF.

The V and J genes are TRBV7-2 and TRBJ2-5, with D unclear. V was clipped by 4 bases and J by 4 bases, with 10 bases between them. The CDR3 length is 13 residues. The germline gives CDR1 SGHTA, CDR2 FQGNSA. CDR3 sequence: CASSYKMGETQYF. For the CDR3, the DNA is TGTGCCAGCAGCTACAAGATGGGAGAGACCCAGTACTTC.

This clonotype was seen many times. J is TRBJ2-1 and V is TRBV2; the match to TRBD1 covers 7 bases. This CDR3 is built from 14 residues. J was trimmed by 2 bases and V by 6 bases; bases with no gene match: 4. Looked up from germline, CDR1 is SNHLY and CDR2 is FYNNEI. DNA of the CDR3: TGTGCCAGCAGATTGACAGGGCCCTACAATGAGCAGTTCTTC. Translation gives CASRLTGPYNEQFF. The entire variable domain, with the rest obtained from reference TRBV2 and TRBJ2-1, is as follows: EPEVTQTPSHQVTQMGQEVILRCVPISNHLYFYWYRQILGQKVEFLVSFYNNEISEKSEIFDDQFSVERPDGSNFTLKIRSTKLEDSAMYFCASRLTGPYNEQFFGPGTRLTVL.

This clonotype has more than one count but fewer than ten. V is TRBV5-1 and J is TRBJ2-3, with D perhaps matching TRBD1 (6 bases). The V and J ends lost 10 bases and 5 bases respectively, with 23 bases between them. The CDR3 covers 15 residues. The germline V gene has CDR1 SGHRS and CDR2 YFSETQ. In nucleotides, the CDR3 is TGCGCCGGCTCCCCCACAGGGCCCGGCGAAGATACGCAGTATTTT. It specifies CAGSPTGPGEDTQYF.

This sequence joins TRBV28 and TRBJ2-3, with 7 bases matching TRBD2. The germline gives CDR1 MDHEN, CDR2 SYDVKM. Trimming took 6 bases from V and 5 from J; bases not matched to a gene: 20. The CDR3 totals 18 residues. The CDR3 DNA follows: TGTGCCAGCAGGTTGGTGGGGGAGGGCCAGATCATGGGAGATACGCAGTATTTT. This codes for CASRLVGEGQIMGDTQYF.

This clonotype was observed a handful of times. The J gene is TRBJ2-2, the V gene TRBV19, with D possibly called TRBD1 or TRBD2 (5 bases each). Per germline, CDR1 LNHDA and CDR2 SQIVND (reference sequence). V was cut by 6 bases and J by 2 bases, with 13 bases left in between. The CDR3 sequence is 15 residues long. CDR3 sequence (DNA): TGTGCCAGTAGGTGGGGGACGGTTAACACCGGGGAGCTGTTTTTT. Protein product: CASRWGTVNTGELFF. Complete variable domain (other parts from reference TRBV19 and TRBJ2-2): DGGITQSPKYLFRKEGQNVTLSCEQNLNHDAMYWYRQDPGQGLRLIYYSQIVNDFQKGDIAEGYSVSREKKESFPLTVTSAQKNPTAFYLCASRWGTVNTGELFFGEGSRLTVL.

This chain connects TRBV12-3 or TRBV12-4 to TRBJ2-1; 7 bases line up with TRBD2. V shed 8 bases and J 1 base; nucleotides not matched to a gene: 5. There are 14 residues in the CDR3. The CDR3 is CASAISGSYNEQFF. CDR3 nucleotide sequence: TGTGCCAGCGCTATTAGCGGGTCCTACAATGAGCAGTTCTTC.

This clonotype was observed a few times. The J gene is TRBJ1-1, the V gene TRBV12-3 or TRBV12-4, with D perhaps matching TRBD1 (5 bases). V shed 5 bases and J shed 7 bases, with 17 bases lying between them. The CDR3 consists of 14 residues. DNA for the CDR3: TGTGCCAGCAGTGCGAGTCGGGACGGACTTGAAGCTTTCTTT. Protein: CASSASRDGLEAFF.